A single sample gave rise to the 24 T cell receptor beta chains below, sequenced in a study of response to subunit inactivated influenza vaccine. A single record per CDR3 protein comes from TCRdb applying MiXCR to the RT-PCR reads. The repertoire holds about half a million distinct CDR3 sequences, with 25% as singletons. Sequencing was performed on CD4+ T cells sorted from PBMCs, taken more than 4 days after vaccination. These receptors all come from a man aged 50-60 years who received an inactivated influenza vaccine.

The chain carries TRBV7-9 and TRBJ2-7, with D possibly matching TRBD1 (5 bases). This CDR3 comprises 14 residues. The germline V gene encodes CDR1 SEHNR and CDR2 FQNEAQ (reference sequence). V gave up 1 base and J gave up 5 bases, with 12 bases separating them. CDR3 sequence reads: CASSLGQGNNEQYF. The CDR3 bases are TGTGCCAGCAGCTTAGGGCAGGGAAACAACGAGCAGTACTTC. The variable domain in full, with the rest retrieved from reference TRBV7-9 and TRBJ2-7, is DTGVSQNPRHKITKRGQNVTFRCDPISEHNRLYWYRQTLGQGPEFLTYFQNEAQLEKSRLLSDRFSAERPKGSFSTLEIQRTEQGDSAMYLCASSLGQGNNEQYFGPGTRLTVT.

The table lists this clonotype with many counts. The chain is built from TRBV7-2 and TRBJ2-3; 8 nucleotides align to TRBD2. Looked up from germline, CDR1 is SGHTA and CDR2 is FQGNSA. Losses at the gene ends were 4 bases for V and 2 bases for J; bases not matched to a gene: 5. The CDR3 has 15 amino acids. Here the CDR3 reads CASSSRLATTDTQYF. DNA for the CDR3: TGTGCCAGCAGCTCCAGACTAGCGACCACAGATACGCAGTATTTT.

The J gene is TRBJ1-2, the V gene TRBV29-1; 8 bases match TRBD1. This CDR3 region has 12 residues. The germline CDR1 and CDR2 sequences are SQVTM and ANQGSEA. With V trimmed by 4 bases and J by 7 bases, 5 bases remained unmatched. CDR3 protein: CSVAQGGGGYTF. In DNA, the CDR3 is TGCAGCGTTGCACAGGGGGGAGGTGGCTACACCTTC.

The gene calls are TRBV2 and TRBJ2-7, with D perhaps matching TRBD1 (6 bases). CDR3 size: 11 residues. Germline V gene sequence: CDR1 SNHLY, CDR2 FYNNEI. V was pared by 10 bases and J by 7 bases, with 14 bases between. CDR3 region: CATHRDGEQYF. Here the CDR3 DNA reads TGTGCCACGCACAGGGATGGGGAGCAGTACTTC.

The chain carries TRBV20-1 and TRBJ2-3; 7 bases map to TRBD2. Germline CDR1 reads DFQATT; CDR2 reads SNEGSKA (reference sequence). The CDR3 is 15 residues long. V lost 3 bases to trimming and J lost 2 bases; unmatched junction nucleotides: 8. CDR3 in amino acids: CSASSTSDYTDTQYF. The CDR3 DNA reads TGCAGTGCTAGTAGTACTAGCGACTACACAGATACGCAGTATTTT.

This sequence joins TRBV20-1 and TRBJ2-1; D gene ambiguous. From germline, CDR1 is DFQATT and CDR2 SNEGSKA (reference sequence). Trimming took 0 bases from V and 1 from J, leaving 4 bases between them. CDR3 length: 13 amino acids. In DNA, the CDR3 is TGCAGTGCTAGAGATCCGTCCTACAATGAGCAGTTCTTC. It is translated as CSARDPSYNEQFF.

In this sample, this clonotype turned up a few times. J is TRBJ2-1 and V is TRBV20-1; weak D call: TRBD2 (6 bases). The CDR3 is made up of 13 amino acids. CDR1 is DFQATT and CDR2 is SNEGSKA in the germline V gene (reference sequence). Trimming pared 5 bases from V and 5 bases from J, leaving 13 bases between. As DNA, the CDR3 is TGCAGTGCTGCCGGGACTGCCAACAATGAGCAGTTCTTC. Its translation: CSAAGTANNEQFF.

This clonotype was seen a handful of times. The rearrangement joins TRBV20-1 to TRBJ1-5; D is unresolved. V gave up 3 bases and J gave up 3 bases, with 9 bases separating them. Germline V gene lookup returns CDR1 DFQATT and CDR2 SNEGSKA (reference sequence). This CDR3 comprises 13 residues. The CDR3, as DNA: TGCAGTGCTAGTCTGGGTTTCAATCAGCCCCAGCATTTT. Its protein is CSASLGFNQPQHF.

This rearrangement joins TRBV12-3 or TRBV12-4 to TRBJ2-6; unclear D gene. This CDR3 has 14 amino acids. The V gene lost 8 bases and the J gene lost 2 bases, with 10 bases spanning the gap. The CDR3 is CASVLGTGANVLTF. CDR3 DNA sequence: TGTGCCAGCGTTCTGGGGACTGGGGCCAACGTCCTGACTTTC.

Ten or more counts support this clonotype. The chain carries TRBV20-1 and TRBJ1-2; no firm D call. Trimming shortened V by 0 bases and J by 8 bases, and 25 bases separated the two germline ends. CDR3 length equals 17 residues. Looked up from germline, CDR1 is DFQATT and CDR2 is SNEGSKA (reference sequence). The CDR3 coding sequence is TGCAGTGCTAGAGATTGGATAAACAGCTCCCCTGAGAGCGGCTACACCTTC. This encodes CSARDWINSSPESGYTF.

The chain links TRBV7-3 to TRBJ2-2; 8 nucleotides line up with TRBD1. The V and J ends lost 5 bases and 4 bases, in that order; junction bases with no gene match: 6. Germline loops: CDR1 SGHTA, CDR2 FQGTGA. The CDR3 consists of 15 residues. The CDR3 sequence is CASSRQGRSTGELFF. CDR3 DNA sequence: TGTGCCAGCAGCCGACAGGGGCGGAGCACCGGGGAGCTGTTTTTT.

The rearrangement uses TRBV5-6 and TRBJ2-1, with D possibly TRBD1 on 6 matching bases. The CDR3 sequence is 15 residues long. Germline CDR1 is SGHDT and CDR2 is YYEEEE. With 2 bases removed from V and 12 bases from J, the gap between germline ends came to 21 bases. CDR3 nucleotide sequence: TGTGCCAGCAGCTTTAGTGCAGGGGCCTGGTATGGGCAGTTCTTC. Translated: CASSFSAGAWYGQFF.

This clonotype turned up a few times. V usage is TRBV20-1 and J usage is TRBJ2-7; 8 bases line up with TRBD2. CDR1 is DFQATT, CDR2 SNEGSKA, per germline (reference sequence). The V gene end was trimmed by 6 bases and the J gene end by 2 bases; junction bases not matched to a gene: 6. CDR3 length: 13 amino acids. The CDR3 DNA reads TGCAGTGCCAATCCGGGACTAGCCTACGAGCAGTACTTC. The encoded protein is CSANPGLAYEQYF.

CDR3 nucleotide sequence: TGTGCCAGCAGTCCGGGGACAGGCATTAGCAATCAGCCCCAGCATTTT. As protein: CASSPGTGISNQPQHF. The genes are TRBV12-3 or TRBV12-4 and TRBJ1-5, with 8 bases lining up with TRBD1. With V trimmed by 5 bases and J by 0 bases, 6 bases remained unmatched. This CDR3 contains 16 residues.

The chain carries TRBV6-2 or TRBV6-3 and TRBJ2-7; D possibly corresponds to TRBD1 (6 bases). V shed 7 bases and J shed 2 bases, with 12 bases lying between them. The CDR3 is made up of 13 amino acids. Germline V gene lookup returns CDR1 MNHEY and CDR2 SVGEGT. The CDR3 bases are TGTGCCAGCAAACCCGGGACAACCTACGAGCAGTACTTC. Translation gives CASKPGTTYEQYF.

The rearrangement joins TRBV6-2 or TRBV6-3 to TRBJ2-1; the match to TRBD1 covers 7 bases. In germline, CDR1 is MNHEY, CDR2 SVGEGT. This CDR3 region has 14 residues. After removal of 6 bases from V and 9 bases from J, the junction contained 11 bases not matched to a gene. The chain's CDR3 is CASSDTGVVGEQFF. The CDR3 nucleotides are TGTGCCAGCAGCGATACAGGGGTTGTTGGTGAGCAGTTCTTC.

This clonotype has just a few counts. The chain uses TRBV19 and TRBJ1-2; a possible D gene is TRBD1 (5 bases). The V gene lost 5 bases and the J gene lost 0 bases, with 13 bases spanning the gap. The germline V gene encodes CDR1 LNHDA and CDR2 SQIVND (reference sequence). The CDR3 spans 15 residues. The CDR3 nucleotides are TGTGCCAGTAGTGGCCTTGGGACTGCTAACTATGGCTACACCTTC. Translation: CASSGLGTANYGYTF.

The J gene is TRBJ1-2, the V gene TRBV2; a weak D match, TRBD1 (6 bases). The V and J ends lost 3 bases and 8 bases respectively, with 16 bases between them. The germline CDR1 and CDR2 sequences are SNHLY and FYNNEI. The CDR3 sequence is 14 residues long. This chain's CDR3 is CASSEQGQGFGYTF. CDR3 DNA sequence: TGTGCCAGCAGTGAGCAGGGGCAGGGGTTCGGCTACACCTTC.

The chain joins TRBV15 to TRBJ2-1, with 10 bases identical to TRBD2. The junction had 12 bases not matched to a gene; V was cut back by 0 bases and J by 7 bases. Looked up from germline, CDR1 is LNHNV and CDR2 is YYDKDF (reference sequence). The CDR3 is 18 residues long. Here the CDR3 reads CATSRDPASGGTRNEQFF. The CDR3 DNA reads TGTGCCACCAGCAGAGATCCGGCTAGCGGGGGCACCAGGAATGAGCAGTTCTTC.

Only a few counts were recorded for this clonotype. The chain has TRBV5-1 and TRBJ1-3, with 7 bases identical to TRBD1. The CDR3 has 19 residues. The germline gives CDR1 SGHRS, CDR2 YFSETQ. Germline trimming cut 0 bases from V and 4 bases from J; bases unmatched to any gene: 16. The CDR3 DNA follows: TGCGCCAGCAGCTTGGGTACGGGACAGCGACGGGCGGGAGGAAACACCATATATTTT. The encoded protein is CASSLGTGQRRAGGNTIYF.

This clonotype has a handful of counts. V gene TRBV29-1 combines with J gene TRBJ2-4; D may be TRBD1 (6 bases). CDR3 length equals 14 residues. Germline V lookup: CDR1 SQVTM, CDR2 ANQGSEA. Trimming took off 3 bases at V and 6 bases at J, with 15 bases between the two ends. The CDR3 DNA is TGCAGCGTTGATGGGCTACAGGGCTCAAACATTCAGTACTTC. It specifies CSVDGLQGSNIQYF.

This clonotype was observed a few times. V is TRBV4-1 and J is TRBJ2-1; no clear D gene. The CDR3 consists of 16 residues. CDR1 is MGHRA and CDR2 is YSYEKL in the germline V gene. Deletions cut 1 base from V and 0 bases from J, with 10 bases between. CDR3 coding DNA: TGCGCCAGCAGCCAAGTTGCAGTGAGCTCCTACAATGAGCAGTTCTTC. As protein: CASSQVAVSSYNEQFF.

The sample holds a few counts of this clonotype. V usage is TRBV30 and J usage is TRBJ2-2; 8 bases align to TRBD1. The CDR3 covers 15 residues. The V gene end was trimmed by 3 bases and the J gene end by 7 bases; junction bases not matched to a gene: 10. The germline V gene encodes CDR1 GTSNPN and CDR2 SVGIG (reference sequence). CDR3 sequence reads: CAWSRDRSSGGELFF. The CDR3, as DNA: TGTGCCTGGAGCCGGGACAGGTCGTCAGGCGGGGAGCTGTTTTTT.

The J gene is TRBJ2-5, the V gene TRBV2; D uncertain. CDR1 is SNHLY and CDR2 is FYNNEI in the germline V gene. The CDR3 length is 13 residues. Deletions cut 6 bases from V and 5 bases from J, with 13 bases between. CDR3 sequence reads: CASSVVVWETQYF. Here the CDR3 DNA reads TGTGCCAGCAGCGTGGTAGTTTGGGAGACCCAGTACTTC.